The source of this T cell receptor beta chain is a study of blood T cell repertoires in COVID-19. Study members were between about 18 and 95 years old and lived in 25 or so US regions. Original analysis: Using reference gene primer amplification, nucleated cell counts were estimated. This table comes from immunoSEQ multiplex PCR, and its TCRdb copy is limited to in-frame clones, with some not included. That table supplies the V and J calls and clone size; D and trimming were determined from the DNA. The data hold over 200,000 clones, with approximately 90% observed a single time. The germline gives CDR1 SGHRS, CDR2 YFSETQ. The trim removed 4 bases at V and 0 bases at J, leaving 4 bases unmatched. The CDR3 is made up of 14 amino acids.

This clonotype originated in a man aged 40-49 years who had recovered from COVID-19. The V call is TRBV5-1, the J call TRBJ2-7; 7 bases align to TRBD1. The sequenced sample was PBMCs or T cells enriched from blood (not recorded which). The CDR3: CASSTRDSSYEQYF. CDR3 in DNA: TGCGCCAGCAGCACCCGGGACAGCTCCTACGAGCAGTACTTC.